These 7 T cell receptor beta chains originate from one sample sequenced in a study of cytomegalovirus exposure and HLA in healthy donors. PCR amplification relied on 60 Vbeta primers (plus 13 Jbeta primers). Clones were read by immunoSEQ multiplex PCR, and TCRdb kept only the in-frame ones, dropping some. The table for this sample gives some 150,000 clones. What was sequenced was PBMCs. These receptor sequences come from a woman in her late teens or twenties in good health and CMV-seronegative.

This sequence joins TRBV28 and TRBJ2-7; 9 nucleotides line up with TRBD1. After removal of 6 bases from V and 2 bases from J, the junction contained 5 bases not matched to a gene. Per germline, CDR1 MDHEN and CDR2 SYDVKM. The CDR3 extends over 14 amino acids. The CDR3 here is CASSPTGGAYEQYV. In DNA form, the CDR3 reads TGTGCCAGCAGCCCGACAGGGGGGGCCTACGAGCAGTACGTC.

This chain joins TRBV13 and TRBJ2-2; D is possibly TRBD1 (6 bases). The V gene lost 5 bases and the J gene lost 0 bases, with 13 bases spanning the gap. CDR3 length: 16 residues. Germline CDR1 is PRHDT and CDR2 is FYEKMQ (reference sequence). The CDR3 here is CASSLLQGANTGELFF. The CDR3, as DNA: TGTGCCAGCAGCCTACTACAGGGCGCGAACACCGGGGAGCTGTTTTTT.

The rearrangement uses TRBV23-1 and TRBJ2-1; 11 nucleotides line up with TRBD2. TRBV23-1 is treated as an ORF (open reading frame) with a function not yet certain. This CDR3 has 13 amino acids. V was pared by 7 bases and J by 7 bases, with 3 bases of the junction left unmatched. CDR3 DNA: TGCGCCAGCAATAGCGGGAGGGGGAATGAGCAGTTCTTC. Translating gives CASNSGRGNEQFF.

This chain uses TRBV27 with TRBJ1-6; D gene unclear. V was clipped by 7 bases and J by 0 bases, with 4 bases between them. The CDR3 totals 13 residues. The germline V gene encodes CDR1 MNHEY and CDR2 SMNVEV (reference sequence). The CDR3 DNA is TGTGCCAGCAAGAGCTCCTATAATTCACCCCTCCACTTT. Protein sequence: CASKSSYNSPLHF.

This chain joins TRBV11-3 and TRBJ2-3; 11 nucleotides agree with TRBD2. CDR1 is SGHNT and CDR2 is YENEEA in the germline V gene. Trimming cost V 5 bases and J 6 bases; bases outside gene matches: 4. CDR3 size: 14 residues. CDR3 DNA: TGTGCCAGCAGCCCCGGACTAGCGGGTGATACGCAGTATTTT. Translation gives CASSPGLAGDTQYF. Variable domain in full (rest from reference TRBV11-3 and TRBJ2-3): EAGVVQSPRYKIIEKKQPVAFWCNPISGHNTLYWYLQNLGQGPELLIRYENEEAVDDSQLPKDRFSAERLKGVDSTLKIQPAELGDSAVYLCASSPGLAGDTQYFGPGTRLTVL.

DNA for the CDR3: TGCGCCAGCAGTGGGGGGACAGGGGGCGTGGAGACCCAGTACTTC. It translates to CASSGGTGGVETQYF. The chain joins TRBV10-1 to TRBJ2-5; 12 positions agree with TRBD1. This CDR3 spans 15 amino acids. Germline V gene data show CDR1 as WNHNN and CDR2 as SYGVQD (reference sequence). V shed 4 bases, J shed 5 bases, and the junction held 5 bases outside the gene matches.

This chain uses TRBV4-1 with TRBJ2-1, with TRBD2 identical over 10 bases. This CDR3 region has 18 residues. Unmatched junction bases numbered 10, after V lost 0 bases and J lost 5 bases. The germline CDR1 and CDR2 sequences are MGHRA and YSYEKL. CDR3 region: CASSQDWLAGEVHNEQFF. In DNA, the CDR3 is TGCGCCAGCAGCCAAGACTGGCTAGCGGGAGAGGTGCACAATGAGCAGTTCTTC.